This passage covers 9 T cell receptor beta chains from one sample sequenced in a study of T cell repertoires in cytomegalovirus infection. Via MiXCR, TCRdb re-called the reads, giving one row per CDR3 protein. This sample carries hundreds of thousands of distinct CDR3 sequences, 25% to 40% of them seen once, and the ten largest clones take about an eighth. These receptors' antigens are unknown. This specimen consisted of cultured CD8+ T cells from PBMCs, obtained from culture after CMV antigen stimulation. These receptors came from a human donor in good health (CMV status not recorded). Some clones in this sample may be carry-over from other donors' samples.

The chain carries TRBV29-1 and TRBJ2-1; 9 positions agree with TRBD2. V lost 0 bases to trimming and J lost 3 bases; unmatched junction nucleotides: 6. Germline V gene data show CDR1 as SQVTM and CDR2 as ANQGSEA. The CDR3 covers 16 residues. CDR3 DNA sequence: TGCAGCGTTGAAGATTCGGGACTAGCTTACTACAATGAGCAGTTCTTC. Translated: CSVEDSGLAYYNEQFF.

The rearrangement joins TRBV5-5 to TRBJ1-6, with a possible D match to TRBD1 (6 bases). Germline loops: CDR1 SGHKS, CDR2 YYEKEE (reference sequence). CDR3 size: 21 residues. V was trimmed by 4 bases and J by 0 bases, leaving 26 bases between them. CDR3 nucleotide sequence: TGTGCCAGCAGCCACCTCCCCGGACAGCGAGCAATAAGCTCCTATAATTCACCCCTCCACTTT. This gives the protein CASSHLPGQRAISSYNSPLHF.

This rearrangement joins TRBV6-5 to TRBJ2-1; 11 nucleotides match TRBD2. The V and J ends lost 5 bases and 6 bases, in that order; junction bases with no gene match: 9. Germline V gives CDR1 MNHEY, CDR2 SVGAGI. The CDR3 runs to 16 residues. Here the CDR3 reads CASSRFGSGGANEQFF. DNA for the CDR3: TGTGCCAGCAGTCGCTTTGGTAGCGGGGGGGCCAATGAGCAGTTCTTC.

This clonotype was seen a handful of times. The chain combines TRBV6-1 with TRBJ2-7; 8 bases line up with TRBD2. V lost 5 bases and J lost 0; bases outside the gene matches: 9. The CDR3 runs 16 residues. Germline CDR1 is MNHNS and CDR2 is SASEGT. The DNA of the CDR3 is TGTGCCAGCAGTACTACACCGGGGGGGACCTCCTACGAGCAGTACTTC. Protein product: CASSTTPGGTSYEQYF.

The V gene is TRBV18, the J gene TRBJ2-7, with TRBD1 identical over 9 bases. Unmatched junction bases numbered 11, after V lost 2 bases and J lost 6 bases. This CDR3 contains 16 residues. Germline loops: CDR1 KGHSH, CDR2 LQKENI. The CDR3 bases are TGTGCCAGCTCACCAATAAGGGACAGGGAAATCCGCGAGCAGTACTTC. Translating gives CASSPIRDREIREQYF.

The genes are TRBV3-1 and TRBJ1-1; no clear D. V lost 0 bases to trimming and J lost 7 bases, with 9 bases between them. From germline, CDR1 is LGHDT and CDR2 YNNKEL (reference sequence). The CDR3 is made up of 13 amino acids. The CDR3 nucleotides read TGTGCCAGCAGCCAAGATATGGGGAATGAAGCTTTCTTT. This translates into CASSQDMGNEAFF.

This clonotype has ten or more counts. V and J are TRBV6-1 and TRBJ2-3; 7 bases match TRBD1. Germline CDR1 MNHNS, CDR2 SASEGT. The CDR3 spans 14 residues. V shed 4 bases and J 9 bases; nucleotides not matched to a gene: 10. The chain's CDR3 is CASSVWDSQGTQYF. CDR3 DNA: TGTGCCAGCAGTGTCTGGGACAGTCAAGGAACGCAGTATTTT.

The V and J genes are TRBV7-9 and TRBJ1-1; possible D gene TRBD1, 6 bases. Trimming took off 6 bases at V and 0 bases at J, with 14 bases between the two ends. Germline CDR1 reads SEHNR; CDR2 reads FQNEAQ (reference sequence). The CDR3 covers 15 residues. CDR3 protein: CASRPSQGLNTEAFF. In DNA, the CDR3 is TGTGCCAGCAGACCCTCACAGGGCTTGAACACTGAAGCTTTCTTT.

This clonotype was observed a few times. This chain uses TRBV12-3 or TRBV12-4 with TRBJ2-1, with no clear D. V lost 5 bases and J lost 2, with 10 bases in between. The CDR3 consists of 14 residues. The CDR3 here is CASSPQATYNEQFF. In DNA form, the CDR3 reads TGTGCCAGCAGTCCCCAGGCGACCTACAATGAGCAGTTCTTC.